What follows are 29 T cell receptor beta chains derived from one specimen sequenced in a study of metastatic and nonmetastatic thyroid tumors (dated by TCRdb to about 2020). No patient had received any treatment before thyroid surgery. Receptors were amplified or captured by PCR. Reads for this sample came from an Illumina HiSeq 4000. TCRdb ran its own pipeline on the public reads, namely fastp trimming at Q25 and MiXCR clone calling, and kept in-frame beta chains. This sample is represented by approximately 7,000 clones; around 38% of them were singletons. The leading ten clones occupy about 44% of the sample. The sample taken for sequencing was tumor tissue. All receptors come from a female donor with papillary thyroid cancer or a benign thyroid nodule (not recorded which). Some clones in this sample may be carry-over from other donors' samples.

This chain connects TRBV20-1 to TRBJ2-7; 8 bases are shared with TRBD2. Unmatched junction bases numbered 15, after V lost 6 bases and J lost 5 bases. This CDR3 contains 15 residues. Looked up from germline, CDR1 is DFQATT and CDR2 is SNEGSKA (reference sequence). The CDR3 coding sequence is TGCAGTGCCCCCGGGAGGGGCGGGAGATTCAACGAGCAGTACTTC. It translates to CSAPGRGGRFNEQYF.

Comments on this clone: One end of the junction does not line up with germline, which may come from a read error. This sequence joins TRBV2 and TRBJ2-1, with 11 bases identical to TRBD2. CDR1 and CDR2 from the germline V gene are SNHLY and FYNNEI. The CDR3 has 19 residues. CDR3 in amino acids: CASSVVLAGEGSSYNEHFF. The CDR3 region has the DNA TGTGCCAGCAGTGTTGTACTAGCGGGAGAGGGGTCCTCCTACAATGAGCATTTCTTC.

The gene calls are TRBV5-1 and TRBJ2-7; TRBD1 matches 7 bases. With V trimmed by 4 bases and J by 1 base, 8 bases remained unmatched. The CDR3 length is 15 residues. CDR1 is SGHRS and CDR2 is YFSETQ in the germline V gene. DNA for the CDR3: TGCGCCAGCAGCATCAGACAGGGCCTTTCCTACGAGCAGTACTTC. Protein product: CASSIRQGLSYEQYF. Supplemented by reference TRBV5-1 and TRBJ2-7, the full variable domain reads KAGVTQTPRYLIKTRGQQVTLSCSPISGHRSVSWYQQTPGQGLQFLFEYFSETQRNKGNFPGRFSGRQFSNSRSEMNVSTLELGDSALYLCASSIRQGLSYEQYFGPGTRLTVT.

The chain is built from TRBV11-2 and TRBJ2-7; TRBD2 agrees at 9 bases. This CDR3 region has 15 residues. Germline CDR1 SGHAT, CDR2 FQNNGV. J was trimmed by 4 bases and V by 5 bases; bases with no gene match: 9. The DNA of the CDR3 is TGTGCCAGCAGCAGTCTTAGCGGGGGACGGTACGAGCAGTACTTC. This sequence encodes CASSSLSGGRYEQYF.

The gene calls are TRBV30 and TRBJ1-6; D is undetermined. Between the trimmed V and J ends, which lost 0 bases and 7 bases, there was a span of 10 bases. Germline CDR1 and CDR2: GTSNPN and SVGIG (reference sequence). The length of the CDR3 is 14 residues. The CDR3: CAWSVAGVNSPLHF. CDR3 DNA: TGTGCCTGGAGTGTTGCAGGAGTCAATTCACCCCTCCACTTT.

The chain has TRBV3-1 and TRBJ2-7, with 10 nucleotides matching TRBD2. V was clipped by 4 bases and J by 0 bases; unmatched bases: 12. CDR1 is LGHDT, CDR2 YNNKEL, per germline (reference sequence). The CDR3 length is 18 residues. The CDR3 loop is CASSRQPGLAEDSYEQYF. In DNA form, the CDR3 reads TGTGCCAGCAGCCGCCAACCCGGACTAGCGGAGGACTCCTACGAGCAGTACTTC.

The chain employs TRBV4-1 and TRBJ1-5; perhaps TRBD1 as D (5 bases). This CDR3 is built from 14 residues. Germline V lookup: CDR1 MGHRA, CDR2 YSYEKL. V lost 3 bases and J lost 4, with 10 bases in between. For the CDR3, the DNA is TGCGCCAGCAGCCACCGAGAGGGGAATCAGCCCCAGCATTTT. Translation gives CASSHREGNQPQHF.

The chain combines TRBV11-2 with TRBJ1-1, with D hard to call. V lost 6 bases to trimming and J lost 5 bases, with 22 bases between them. Germline V gives CDR1 SGHAT, CDR2 FQNNGV. This CDR3 comprises 16 residues. In DNA, the CDR3 is TGTGCCAGCAGGGATGGCACAGTAAGTCGATGGACTGAAGCTTTCTTT. Translated: CASRDGTVSRWTEAFF.

The rearrangement links TRBV20-1 to TRBJ2-5; 9 nucleotides match TRBD2. The germline V gene has CDR1 DFQATT and CDR2 SNEGSKA (reference sequence). Trimming cost V 4 bases and J 0 bases; bases outside gene matches: 15. The CDR3 is made up of 18 amino acids. As DNA, the CDR3 is TGCAGTGCTACTGGGGGGGCTAGCGGGATGAGTAACCAAGAGACCCAGTACTTC. As protein: CSATGGASGMSNQETQYF.

The chain couples TRBV20-1 to TRBJ2-2; D might be TRBD1 (6 bases). This CDR3 comprises 16 residues. Germline V gives CDR1 DFQATT, CDR2 SNEGSKA (reference sequence). Trimming stripped 0 bases from V and 5 bases from J, with 16 bases between. CDR3 in DNA: TGCAGTGCTAGAGATGGGGGCTCTTTTTCAACCGGGGAGCTGTTTTTT. This translates into CSARDGGSFSTGELFF.

This clone has only one observation. V gene TRBV30 combines with J gene TRBJ1-4; maybe TRBD1 (5 bases). The CDR3 covers 14 residues. Per the germline V gene, CDR1 is GTSNPN and CDR2 is SVGIG (reference sequence). Deletions cut 3 bases from V and 7 bases from J, with 15 bases between. CDR3: CAWSDSGWGEKLFF. The CDR3 DNA is TGTGCCTGGAGCGACTCAGGGTGGGGTGAAAAACTGTTTTTT.

This clone appeared a single time. The same CDR3 arises from other DNA sequences in this sample as well. The J gene is TRBJ2-6, the V gene TRBV5-1; a weak D match, TRBD2 (5 bases). Germline CDR1 SGHRS, CDR2 YFSETQ. CDR3 size: 15 residues. Trimming cost V 3 bases and J 0 bases, with 7 bases left between them. DNA of the CDR3: TGCGCCAGCAGCTACGGGGACTCTGGGGCCAACGTCCTGACTTTC. Translated: CASSYGDSGANVLTF.

The chain links TRBV28 to TRBJ1-6; no firm D call. Germline V gene sequence: CDR1 MDHEN, CDR2 SYDVKM. V was trimmed by 7 bases and J by 11 bases, leaving 12 bases between them. This CDR3 has 12 residues. CDR3: CASILPGTPLHF. The CDR3 DNA sequence: TGTGCCAGCATCCTACCTGGGACACCCCTCCACTTT.

The V call is TRBV20-1, the J call TRBJ2-3, with TRBD2 matching over 7 bases. Trimming cost V 6 bases and J 3 bases; bases outside gene matches: 12. The CDR3 contains 15 residues. CDR1 and CDR2 (germline): DFQATT, SNEGSKA (reference sequence). CDR3 amino acids: CSAAPSGTRTDTQYF. CDR3 in DNA: TGCAGTGCCGCCCCCAGCGGGACCAGGACAGATACGCAGTATTTT.

This clone is labeled medium-sized. The chain uses TRBV11-3 and TRBJ2-1; possibly TRBD2 for D (6 bases). The CDR3 loop spans 14 amino acids. The germline V and J ends were trimmed by 4 bases and 4 bases, with 11 bases remaining between them. Germline V gene lookup returns CDR1 SGHNT and CDR2 YENEEA. In DNA form, the CDR3 reads TGTGCCAGCAGCTGGGGGGAGTTGTACAATGAGCAGTTCTTC. Protein product: CASSWGELYNEQFF.

This clone was detected a few times. CDR3 protein: CASSSSTGSYEQYF. The CDR3 DNA reads TGTGCCAGCAGTTCGTCGACAGGCTCCTACGAGCAGTACTTC. V and J are TRBV27 and TRBJ2-7; the D gene is possibly TRBD1 (6 bases). Germline CDR1 is MNHEY and CDR2 is SMNVEV (reference sequence). V lost 4 bases, J lost 0 bases, and 10 bases lay in between. The CDR3 is 14 residues long.

This clone was detected only a few times. A read error may account for a junction end that differs from germline. The CDR3 here is CASRTNMRGYTF. In nucleotides, the CDR3 is TGTGCCAGCAGGACAAATATGCGTGGCTACACCTTT. The rearrangement uses TRBV28 and TRBJ1-2; D unresolved. Germline V lookup: CDR1 MDHEN, CDR2 SYDVKM. The CDR3 is 12 amino acids.

The chain carries TRBV27 and TRBJ1-2; D is possibly TRBD1 (5 bases). CDR1 and CDR2 (germline): MNHEY, SMNVEV (reference sequence). The CDR3 loop spans 13 amino acids. Trimming left V 3 bases short and J 7 bases short, with 12 bases between. In nucleotides, the CDR3 is TGTGCCAGCAGTTTGCAGGGTTCGGGTGGCTACACCTTC. Protein sequence: CASSLQGSGGYTF.

This chain joins TRBV6-5 and TRBJ2-4; 8 positions agree with TRBD1. The CDR3 loop spans 17 amino acids. Per the germline V gene, CDR1 is MNHEY and CDR2 is SVGAGI. With V trimmed by 4 bases and J by 3 bases, 11 bases remained unmatched. The CDR3 coding sequence is TGTGCCAGCAGTTTTCACCCCCAGACAGGGGTCAAAAACATTCAGTACTTC. It is translated as CASSFHPQTGVKNIQYF.

This clone showed up just a few times. The chain couples TRBV3-1 to TRBJ2-7; TRBD1 is a possible D gene (5 bases). Looked up from germline, CDR1 is LGHDT and CDR2 is YNNKEL (reference sequence). V lost 1 base to trimming and J lost 10 bases, with 14 bases between them. This CDR3 spans 13 amino acids. The CDR3 DNA is TGTGCCAGCAGCCAAGGGTTGGCAGGGCAACAGTACTTC. Translation gives CASSQGLAGQQYF.

The V call is TRBV5-1, the J call TRBJ2-1, with 11 bases lining up with TRBD2. The ends lost 3 bases at V and 5 bases at J; junction bases unmatched: 7. The CDR3 has 16 amino acids. Looked up from germline, CDR1 is SGHRS and CDR2 is YFSETQ. CDR3 nucleotide sequence: TGCGCCAGCAGCTCGAAGCTGGGACTAGCGGACAATGAGCAGTTCTTC. Protein: CASSSKLGLADNEQFF. Supplemented by reference TRBV5-1 and TRBJ2-1, the full variable domain reads KAGVTQTPRYLIKTRGQQVTLSCSPISGHRSVSWYQQTPGQGLQFLFEYFSETQRNKGNFPGRFSGRQFSNSRSEMNVSTLELGDSALYLCASSSKLGLADNEQFFGPGTRLTVL.

Relative to its sample, this clone is medium-sized. CDR3 DNA sequence: TGTGCCAGCAGTTTTGGGGAGTCCCAGGCGCATTTT. The encoded protein is CASSFGESQAHF. The chain recombines TRBV28 with TRBJ1-5, with D unclear. With 3 bases removed from V and 15 bases from J, the gap between germline ends came to 15 bases. Per the germline V gene, CDR1 is MDHEN and CDR2 is SYDVKM. The CDR3 runs 12 residues. Supplemented by reference TRBV28 and TRBJ1-5, the full variable domain reads DVKVTQSSRYLVKRTGEKVFLECVQDMDHENMFWYRQDPGLGLRLIYFSYDVKMKEKGDIPEGYSVSREKKERFSLILESASTNQTSMYLCASSFGESQAHFGDGTRLSIL.

This clone was picked up many times. The J gene is TRBJ2-7, the V gene TRBV5-6, with 11 bases aligning to TRBD2. The trim removed 1 base at V and 3 bases at J, leaving 3 bases unmatched. From germline, CDR1 is SGHDT and CDR2 YYEEEE. The CDR3 consists of 15 residues. The CDR3 spells CASSLTSGRLYEQYF. In nucleotides, the CDR3 is TGTGCCAGCAGCTTGACTAGCGGGAGACTCTACGAGCAGTACTTC.

For this clone: A much larger clonotype is one base distant, so this may be a read error. This chain joins TRBV6-1 and TRBJ1-2; no clear D gene. CDR3 size: 17 residues. Germline loops: CDR1 MNHNS, CDR2 SASEGT. CDR3 sequence: CASSKSFGRSHNYVYTF. The CDR3 region has the DNA TGTGCCAGCAGTAAATCATTCGGGAGGAGCCATAACTATGTCTACACCTTC.

The chain uses TRBV20-1 and TRBJ1-2; D possibly corresponds to TRBD1 (6 bases). V lost 0 bases and J 2 bases, leaving 10 bases between the germline ends. Germline V gives CDR1 DFQATT, CDR2 SNEGSKA (reference sequence). The CDR3 length is 14 residues. CDR3: CSARDWGGNYGYTF. The CDR3 bases are TGCAGTGCTAGAGATTGGGGGGGCAACTATGGCTACACCTTC.

This clone was found many times. The V call is TRBV6-1, the J call TRBJ1-5; D gene uncertain. The length of the CDR3 is 15 residues. Germline-derived CDR1 and CDR2 are MNHNS and SASEGT. V lost 6 bases, J lost 2 bases, and 14 bases lay in between. CDR3 DNA: TGTGCCAGCAGCCTCGAAGGGTCGGGCAATCAGCCCCAGCATTTT. Translation: CASSLEGSGNQPQHF.

The chain couples TRBV6-4 to TRBJ1-6; D ambiguous. The CDR3 length is 14 residues. Germline CDR1 is MRHNA and CDR2 is SNTAGT. Trimming removed 5 bases from V and 7 bases from J, with 12 bases in between. CDR3 residues: CASSKDGENSPLHF. CDR3 nucleotide sequence: TGTGCCAGCAGTAAGGACGGGGAGAATTCACCCCTCCACTTT.

Only one count was recorded for this clone. The chain uses TRBV18 and TRBJ2-7; 10 positions match TRBD1. The trim removed 3 bases at V and 4 bases at J, leaving 9 bases unmatched. The length of the CDR3 is 16 residues. Per the germline V gene, CDR1 is KGHSH and CDR2 is LQKENI. As DNA, the CDR3 is TGTGCCAGCTCACCTCAAAGGGGACAGGGGTTATACGAGCAGTACTTC. Translating gives CASSPQRGQGLYEQYF.

This clone was seen a few times. V gene TRBV2 combines with J gene TRBJ1-2; D not resolved. V dropped 3 bases and J dropped 3 bases, with 8 bases sitting between them. Germline loops: CDR1 SNHLY, CDR2 FYNNEI. This CDR3 spans 13 amino acids. The DNA for the CDR3 is TGTGCCAGCAGTGACAGGACGGACTATGGCTACACCTTC. It yields the protein CASSDRTDYGYTF.